The rows below give T cell receptor beta chains drawn from one sample of a study of cytomegalovirus exposure and HLA in healthy donors. Profiled with immunoSEQ multiplex PCR; TCRdb holds only in-frame clones, not every one. The sample has under 200,000 clones, about 70% seen once. Source material: PBMCs. The receptors stem from a woman aged 25 to 45 in good health and CMV-seronegative. The CDR3 runs from the conserved cysteine through the conserved F or W. D genes are given only for firm matches. Rows may omit the clone size; those that give it use once, few, many or a size class.

.,TRBV30,TRBJ1-5,.,TGTGCCTGGAGTGTACCTAGGGAGAATCAGCCCCAGCATTTT,CAWSVPRENQPQHF
.,TRBV5-4,TRBJ2-1,.,TGTGCCAGCAGCTTGCCAGGGTGGTCCTACAATGAGCAGTTCTTC,CASSLPGWSYNEQFF
.,TRBV13,TRBJ1-4,.,TGTGCCAGCAGCCGGACAGCAGGAGGTGAAAAACTGTTTTTT,CASSRTAGGEKLFF
.,TRBV27,TRBJ1-6,.,TGTGCCAGCAGTCCCTCTAGGGGCGGTAATTCACCCCTCCACTTT,CASSPSRGGNSPLHF
TRBD1,TRBV7-2,TRBJ2-7,few,TGTGCCAGCAGCCGGGACAGGGCCTACGAGCAGTACTTC,CASSRDRAYEQYF
TRBD2,TRBV30,TRBJ2-1,few,TGTGCCTGGAGAGCCGGACTAGAGATCAATGAGCAGTTCTTC,CAWRAGLEINEQFF
TRBD1,TRBV5-4,TRBJ2-2,.,TGTGCCAGCAGCTTGGAGAGGGGGCTTAACACCGGGGAGCTGTTTTTT,CASSLERGLNTGELFF
TRBD2,TRBV15,TRBJ2-7,once,TGTGCCACCAGCAGAGATAGCAGCGGGAACTCCTACGAGCAGTACTTC,CATSRDSSGNSYEQYF
.,TRBV2,TRBJ1-5,.,TGTGCCAGCAGTGAAGCGTTCCGGGACTCTCAGCCCCAGCATTTT,CASSEAFRDSQPQHF
.,TRBV14,TRBJ1-3,.,TGTGCCAGCAGCCGGATGTCGGACAGAGGAAACACCATATATTTT,CASSRMSDRGNTIYF
TRBD1,TRBV6-5,TRBJ2-7,.,TGTGCCAGCAGTAGACAGGGGAGGATCTACGAGCAGTACTTC,CASSRQGRIYEQYF
.,TRBV5-6,TRBJ2-7,.,TGTGCCAGCAGTTTATCAGGGTTAACGGGTTACGAGCAGTACTTC,CASSLSGLTGYEQYF
.,TRBV6-1,TRBJ1-2,.,TGTGCCAGCAAAAACCGGGGTTTAGGCTACGGCTACACCTTC,CASKNRGLGYGYTF
.,TRBV23-1,TRBJ1-2,once,TGCGCCAGCAGGGCAGGGGTAGGCTATGGCTACACCTTC,CASRAGVGYGYTF
.,TRBV7-2,TRBJ2-7,.,TGTGCCAGCAGCGATCAGACAGGCCTGAGCTCCTACGAGCAGTACTTC,CASSDQTGLSSYEQYF
.,TRBV1,TRBJ1-2,.,TGCACCAGCTCCCTCCGGCCAGCCATACAGACGAAGCCCTATGGCTACACCTTC,CTSSLRPAIQTKPYGYTF
TRBD1,TRBV18,TRBJ2-2,.,TGTGCCAGCTCACACGGGACAGGTTTAAACACCGGGGAGCTGTTTTTT,CASSHGTGLNTGELFF
.,TRBV5-6,TRBJ1-5,.,TGTGCCAGCAGTCTGGGCGCCAATAGCAATCAGCCCCAGCATTTT,CASSLGANSNQPQHF
.,TRBV9,TRBJ2-2,.,TGTGCCAGCAGCGTTTCGGTCCTAGCGTCCGGGGAGCTGTTTTTT,CASSVSVLASGELFF
.,TRBV4-3,TRBJ1-2,.,TGCGCCAGCAGCGACCTCTCGGGGTCCGGCGCCTATGGCTACACCTTC,CASSDLSGSGAYGYTF
TRBD1,TRBV5-1,TRBJ2-1,.,TGCGCCAGCAGCTTGGCCCTGGGGGACAGGAGCTACAATGAGCAGTTCTTC,CASSLALGDRSYNEQFF
.,TRBV27,TRBJ2-3,.,TGTGCCAGCAGACAGACAGGTTCTAGCACAGATACGCAGTATTTT,CASRQTGSSTDTQYF
.,TRBV9,TRBJ2-3,.,TGTGCCAGCAGCGCCGGGGGAAGCCCCCGAGATACGCAGTATTTT,CASSAGGSPRDTQYF
TRBD2,TRBV2,TRBJ2-1,.,TGTGCCAGCAGGGGACTTAGCGGGATCCATGAGCAGTTCTTC,CASRGLSGIHEQFF
TRBD1,TRBV28,TRBJ2-1,.,TGTGCCAGCAGGTCCAGGGGGCTCTCCTACAATGAGCAGTTCTTC,CASRSRGLSYNEQFF
.,TRBV7-9,TRBJ1-1,once,TGTGCCAGCAGCTTCTCTAGTGGAGCTTTCTTT,CASSFSSGAFF
TRBD1,TRBV5-1,TRBJ1-4,.,TGCGCCAGCAGCTTTCGCGGGACAGGGTTTGAAAAACTGTTTTTT,CASSFRGTGFEKLFF
TRBD2,TRBV6-6,TRBJ2-3,.,TGTGCCAGCAGTTACTCGGGGGGGAGCACAGATACGCAGTATTTT,CASSYSGGSTDTQYF
TRBD1,TRBV5-1,TRBJ1-1,.,TGCGCCAGCAGCTCCCGGGGACAGGGGACAGGAGCTTTCTTT,CASSSRGQGTGAFF
.,TRBV29-1,TRBJ1-1,.,TGCAGCGTGGGCAAGTTGAACACTGAAGCTTTCTTT,CSVGKLNTEAFF
.,TRBV27,TRBJ1-4,.,TGTGCCAGCAGTTTATCGAGGCAGTTTAATGAAAAACTGTTTTTT,CASSLSRQFNEKLFF
TRBD1,TRBV19,TRBJ2-3,.,TGTGCCAGTAGTATATGCATCTGCGGGACAGGGGACACAGATACGCAGTATTTT,CASSICICGTGDTDTQYF
TRBD1,TRBV11-3,TRBJ1-1,.,TGTGCCAGCAGCCGACAGGGGAACACTGAAGCTTTCTTT,CASSRQGNTEAFF
.,TRBV4-3,TRBJ2-7,few,TGCGCCAGCAGCCCAGAGTACAGGGGGGGGAGCTCCTACGAGCAGTACTTC,CASSPEYRGGSSYEQYF
.,TRBV19,TRBJ1-1,.,TGTGCCAGTATTCTCCCACCTGCGGATGAAGCTTTCTTT,CASILPPADEAFF
TRBD1,TRBV6-5,TRBJ1-2,.,TGTGCCAGCAGTAACCAGGGGGCCCTACTTGGAGGCTACACCTTC,CASSNQGALLGGYTF
.,TRBV7-3,TRBJ2-1,.,TGTGCCAGCAGCCAAGGGGGGGGCTACAATGAGCAGTTCTTC,CASSQGGGYNEQFF
TRBD1,TRBV2,TRBJ1-4,once,TGTGCCAGCAGTGAACAGGGGGCAAGAGAAAAACTGTTTTTT,CASSEQGAREKLFF
TRBD2,TRBV27,TRBJ2-4,.,TGTGCCAGCAGTCCCGGGGGGTTTTTAGCCAAAAACATTCAGTACTTC,CASSPGGFLAKNIQYF
.,TRBV4-1,TRBJ2-1,.,TGCGCCAGCAGCCACCCGGCTAGGACAGCGCTTAATGAGCAGTTCTTC,CASSHPARTALNEQFF
TRBD2,TRBV4-1,TRBJ2-3,.,TGCGCCAGCAGCCAAGGCGGAAGCGGGGGAGATACGCAGTATTTT,CASSQGGSGGDTQYF
TRBD2,TRBV29-1,TRBJ2-1,.,TGCAGCGTTCAACATGTAGCGGGACCCTACAATGAGCAGTTCTTC,CSVQHVAGPYNEQFF
.,TRBV7-3,TRBJ2-5,.,TGTGCCAGCAGCTTAATGGGGGGACTGCAAGAGACCCAGTACTTC,CASSLMGGLQETQYF
TRBD2,TRBV9,TRBJ2-1,.,TGTGCCAGCAGCGTCACTAGCGGGAGTAATGAGCAGTTCTTC,CASSVTSGSNEQFF
.,TRBV20-1,TRBJ1-1,.,TGCAGTGCCGCCCCGGAGACTGAAGCTTTCTTT,CSAAPETEAFF
.,TRBV10-2,TRBJ1-1,.,TGCGCCAGCAGGGGGACACGGACTGAAGCTTTCTTT,CASRGTRTEAFF
TRBD1,TRBV19,TRBJ2-5,.,TGTGCCAGTAGTATTCCAGATCGTGGACAGGGTAGCCAAGAGACCCAGTACTTC,CASSIPDRGQGSQETQYF
TRBD2,TRBV2,TRBJ2-4,.,TGTGCCAGCAGTGAATTTGCCCTAGCGGGGCCGATCCGAGCCAAAAACATTCAGTACTTC,CASSEFALAGPIRAKNIQYF
.,TRBV2,TRBJ1-1,.,TGTGCCAGCAGTGAAACGGCAGGGGTTGGGAACACTGAAGCTTTCTTT,CASSETAGVGNTEAFF
TRBD2,TRBV30,TRBJ2-5,.,TGTGCCTGGTTAGCGGGAGACCAAGAGACCCAGTACTTC,CAWLAGDQETQYF
TRBD1,TRBV4-1,TRBJ1-5,.,TGCGCCAGCAGCCAGCCACGCAGGGGGACCGGTCAGCCCCAGCATTTT,CASSQPRRGTGQPQHF
.,TRBV5-4,TRBJ1-4,.,TGTGCCAGCAGCTCGTGGATGGGCCCCGCCGAAAAACTGTTTTTT,CASSSWMGPAEKLFF
TRBD1,TRBV4-3,TRBJ1-2,.,TGCGCCAGCAGCCCTACCTTGGGACAGGGCTACTATGGCTACACCTTC,CASSPTLGQGYYGYTF